Only a few counts were recorded for the clone carrying this TCR beta chain. Stated time point: new active TB diagnosis, blood taken before or within 7 days of starting treatment. HIV-seronegative South African adults aged 18 years or older had newly diagnosed active tuberculosis. Each clinical donor contributed on average approximately 90,000 T cells from unsorted cryopreserved PBMC. TCRdb's copy holds only in-frame clones and misses some; the assay was immunoSEQ multiplex PCR. The sample lists about 50,000 clones, more than 90% occurring once. The data are from a study of T cells in tuberculosis. Study in general: Within 7 days of starting treatment, or before, PBMC were stored.

V was trimmed by 1 base and J by 6 bases, leaving 7 bases between them. CDR1 is SGHVS and CDR2 is FNYEAQ in the germline V gene. This CDR3 has 12 amino acids. The sequenced sample was PBMCs, obtained at tuberculosis diagnosis. This clonotype originated in an adult with tuberculosis. The rearrangement uses TRBV7-6 and TRBJ2-7; TRBD1 is a possible D gene (6 bases). CDR3 in DNA: TGTGCCAGCAGCTTAGGAGGGGGCGAGCAGTACTTC. This codes for CASSLGGGEQYF.